The 28 T cell receptor beta chains in this list originate from one sample, sequenced in a study of blood T cell repertoires in COVID-19. TCRdb's table, derived via immunoSEQ multiplex PCR, lists solely in-frame clones and lacks some. The sample lists around 44,000 clones, 81% occurring once. Sequencing was carried out using peripheral blood. The source is a man aged 35 to 55 with active or convalescent COVID-19.

The genes are TRBV5-1 and TRBJ2-1, with D tentatively TRBD1 (5 bases). V was pared by 7 bases and J by 0 bases, with 11 bases between. Germline V lookup: CDR1 SGHRS, CDR2 YFSETQ. The length of the CDR3 is 14 residues. The DNA of the CDR3 is TGCGCCAGCGCTCAGGGTGACTCCTACAATGAGCAGTTCTTC. Its protein product is CASAQGDSYNEQFF.

The sample holds one count of this clone. The chain carries TRBV10-3 and TRBJ1-2; a weak D match, TRBD1 (6 bases). Trimming took off 5 bases at V and 8 bases at J, with 15 bases between the two ends. Germline CDR1 and CDR2: ENHRY and SYGVKD. The CDR3 extends over 13 amino acids. The CDR3: CAISPTGTRGYTF. The CDR3 bases are TGTGCCATCAGTCCTACCGGGACAAGAGGCTACACCTTC.

The V call is TRBV6-6, the J call TRBJ1-2; D not certain. Per germline, CDR1 MNHNY and CDR2 SVGAGI (reference sequence). The CDR3 has 16 amino acids. V dropped 0 bases and J dropped 5 bases, with 16 bases sitting between them. CDR3 coding DNA: TGTGCCAGCAGTTACTCCCCTACAGATAACCTTTATGGCTACACCTTC. This gives the protein CASSYSPTDNLYGYTF.

The chain is built from TRBV6-1 and TRBJ1-5, with 9 bases fitting TRBD1. V trimming: 2 bases; J trimming: 4 bases; junction bases outside the gene matches: 3. Germline V gene data show CDR1 as MNHNS and CDR2 as SASEGT. The CDR3 has 15 residues. CDR3 in DNA: TGTGCCAGCAGTGAATCCGGGACAGGGAATCAGCCCCAGCATTTT. Translated, it gives CASSESGTGNQPQHF.

This chain connects TRBV3-1 (or the pseudogene TRBV3-2) to TRBJ1-1, with D tentatively TRBD1 (5 bases). Trimming took 2 bases from V and 13 from J, leaving 14 bases between them. The CDR3 consists of 12 residues. In germline, CDR1 is LGHDT, CDR2 YNNKEL (reference sequence). In DNA form, the CDR3 reads TGTGCCAGCAGCCAATCCACAAGGGGTGTTTTCTTT. Encoded protein: CASSQSTRGVFF.

The rearrangement joins TRBV5-1 to TRBJ1-4, with 10 bases lining up with TRBD1. V lost 1 base to trimming and J lost 8 bases; unmatched junction nucleotides: 5. The V gene's germline CDR1 is SGHRS and CDR2 YFSETQ. The CDR3 totals 15 residues. The CDR3 DNA follows: TGCGCCAGCAGCTTGTCCGGGACAGGGGAAGAAAAACTGTTTTTT. It codes for CASSLSGTGEEKLFF.

The rearrangement links TRBV2 to TRBJ1-1, with D unresolved. The V end was cut by 0 bases, the J end by 1 base, with 9 bases between. The CDR3 loop spans 15 amino acids. Looked up from germline, CDR1 is SNHLY and CDR2 is FYNNEI. In DNA form, the CDR3 reads TGTGCCAGCAGTGAAGCGCGAGCGCGGAACACTGAAGCTTTCTTT. It encodes CASSEARARNTEAFF.

The chain combines TRBV7-3 with TRBJ2-7; 13 bases line up with TRBD2. This CDR3 has 19 amino acids. With V trimmed by 5 bases and J by 3 bases, 16 bases remained unmatched. Germline CDR1 is SGHTA and CDR2 is FQGTGA. In nucleotides, the CDR3 is TGTGCCAGCAGCCCCAAGACTAGCGGGAGGAGGGATAACGTCTACGAGCAGTACTTC. Translation: CASSPKTSGRRDNVYEQYF.

The V call is TRBV12-3 or TRBV12-4, the J call TRBJ1-2, with D uncertain. The CDR3 covers 12 residues. V lost 3 bases, J lost 4 bases, and 6 bases lay in between. For the CDR3, the DNA is TGTGCCAGCAGTTTGGGAGTCTATGGCTACACCTTC. It codes for CASSLGVYGYTF.

CDR3 coding DNA: TGTGCCACCAAAAGCGGGAACCAAGAGACCCAGTACTTC. It specifies CATKSGNQETQYF. The V and J genes are TRBV24-1 and TRBJ2-5, with TRBD2 matching 7 bases. The J segment lost 0 bases and the V segment lost 8 bases, leaving 2 bases of the junction unmatched. The germline CDR1 and CDR2 sequences are KGHDR and SFDVKD. The length of the CDR3 is 13 residues.

The genes are TRBV4-2 and TRBJ2-5; 7 positions agree with TRBD2. The CDR3 has 15 amino acids. Germline values: CDR1 LGHNA, CDR2 YNFKEQ. V dropped 0 bases and J dropped 5; count of bases not matched to a gene: 6. The CDR3 loop reads CASSQDPGTKETQYF. CDR3 DNA: TGTGCCAGCAGCCAAGATCCCGGGACTAAGGAGACCCAGTACTTC.

The chain joins TRBV6-1 to TRBJ2-2, with D perhaps TRBD2 (6 bases). The CDR3 spans 16 residues. Germline CDR1 is MNHNS and CDR2 is SASEGT. Trimming shortened V by 4 bases and J by 6 bases, and 18 bases separated the two germline ends. The CDR3 nucleotides are TGTGCCAGCAGTGTAAAGCAGCGGGCTATCCCCGGGGAGCTGTTTTTT. Protein: CASSVKQRAIPGELFF.

This clone was detected a few times. The rearrangement joins TRBV14 to TRBJ2-2, with D hard to call. This CDR3 has 15 amino acids. V lost 4 bases and J 7 bases, leaving 16 bases between the germline ends. Germline V gives CDR1 SGHDN, CDR2 FVKESK. CDR3 region: CASSPYTQAHGELFF. CDR3 nucleotide sequence: TGTGCCAGCAGCCCCTACACCCAGGCCCACGGGGAGCTGTTTTTT.

CDR3 in DNA: TGTGCCAGCAGCTTAAGAGGTATGGGGAGGACTAGCGGGCGCACAGATACGCAGTATTTT. Its protein product is CASSLRGMGRTSGRTDTQYF. The chain employs TRBV13 and TRBJ2-3, with 11 bases identical to TRBD2. J lost 1 base, V lost 2 bases, and 14 bases had no gene match. The CDR3 covers 20 residues. CDR1 PRHDT and CDR2 FYEKMQ come from the germline V gene (reference sequence).

The CDR3 DNA follows: TGTGCCAGCAGCTCCCCTCCAGCGACAGGGTTGCACATTCAGTACTTC. Amino acid sequence: CASSSPPATGLHIQYF. The rearrangement links TRBV7-3 to TRBJ2-4, with TRBD1 matching 7 bases. J was trimmed by 8 bases and V by 4 bases; bases with no gene match: 14. CDR3 size: 16 residues. Germline loops: CDR1 SGHTA, CDR2 FQGTGA.

This chain links TRBV7-3 with TRBJ2-1, with D perhaps TRBD2 (5 bases). Germline lookup yields CDR1 SGHTA and CDR2 FQGTGA. This CDR3 has 13 residues. The V end was cut by 6 bases, the J end by 7 bases, with 13 bases between. This CDR3 is CASSPTTQNEQFF. CDR3 DNA sequence: TGTGCCAGCAGTCCGACTACTCAGAATGAGCAGTTCTTC.

The chain links TRBV7-8 to TRBJ2-7; D may be TRBD2 (6 bases). This CDR3 is built from 16 residues. CDR1 and CDR2 from the germline V gene are SGHVS and FQNEAQ. V lost 6 bases, J lost 2 bases, and 20 bases lay in between. CDR3 sequence: CASSLSDAGRTYEQYF. Here the CDR3 DNA reads TGTGCCAGCAGTTTATCAGACGCGGGGCGGACCTACGAGCAGTACTTC.

This rearrangement joins TRBV7-2 to TRBJ1-5; 9 bases align to TRBD1. This CDR3 region has 18 residues. After removal of 1 base from V and 0 bases from J, the junction contained 7 bases not matched to a gene. Germline loops: CDR1 SGHTA, CDR2 FQGNSA. Here the CDR3 reads CASSLDGTGFYSNQPQHF. CDR3 in DNA: TGTGCCAGCAGCTTAGATGGGACAGGGTTTTATAGCAATCAGCCCCAGCATTTT.

The rearrangement joins TRBV28 to TRBJ1-5; D might be TRBD1 (5 bases). The CDR3 sequence is 15 residues long. Germline-derived CDR1 and CDR2 are MDHEN and SYDVKM. V was clipped by 5 bases and J by 6 bases, with 17 bases between them. The CDR3 DNA follows: TGTGCCAGCAGTCCCCACCCGACAGTTTCTCAGCCCCAGCATTTT. Translating gives CASSPHPTVSQPQHF.

The V gene is TRBV11-2, the J gene TRBJ2-5; D gene ambiguous. CDR3 length equals 12 residues. With 1 base removed from V and 4 bases from J, the gap between germline ends came to 4 bases. In germline, CDR1 is SGHAT, CDR2 FQNNGV. The CDR3 bases are TGTGCCAGCAGCTTAGTCGGAGAGACCCAGTACTTC. It encodes CASSLVGETQYF. The entire variable domain, with the rest obtained from reference TRBV11-2 and TRBJ2-5, is as follows: EAGVAQSPRYKIIEKRQSVAFWCNPISGHATLYWYQQILGQGPKLLIQFQNNGVVDDSQLPKDRFSAERLKGVDSTLKIQPAKLEDSAVYLCASSLVGETQYFGPGTRLLVL.

This clone was observed a handful of times. V is TRBV3-1 (or the pseudogene TRBV3-2) and J is TRBJ1-2; D may be TRBD1 (6 bases). The CDR3 sequence is 15 residues long. Germline assignment: CDR1 LGHDT and CDR2 YNNKEL (reference sequence). V lost 2 bases, J lost 4 bases, and 14 bases lay in between. CDR3 amino acids: CASSQTGRTLYGYTF. DNA of the CDR3: TGTGCCAGCAGCCAAACAGGGCGCACTCTCTATGGCTACACCTTC.

The chain recombines TRBV6-6 with TRBJ1-5; D gene ambiguous. V lost 2 bases to trimming and J lost 5 bases, with 10 bases between them. The CDR3 contains 14 residues. Germline assignment: CDR1 MNHNY and CDR2 SVGAGI (reference sequence). The CDR3 sequence: CASSYPEEDQPQHF. As DNA, the CDR3 is TGTGCCAGCAGTTACCCCGAGGAGGATCAGCCCCAGCATTTT.

V and J are TRBV14 and TRBJ2-2, with 7 bases identical to TRBD1. Germline V lookup: CDR1 SGHDN, CDR2 FVKESK. The CDR3 runs to 14 residues. Unmatched junction bases numbered 6, after V lost 4 bases and J lost 7 bases. For the CDR3, the DNA is TGTGCCAGCAGCCCCTGGGACAGCAGCGGGGAGCTGTTTTTT. Its translation is CASSPWDSSGELFF.

This clone was seen only once. V usage is TRBV30 and J usage is TRBJ1-3; no firm D call. This CDR3 spans 15 amino acids. The germline V gene has CDR1 GTSNPN and CDR2 SVGIG (reference sequence). Between the trimmed V and J ends, which lost 2 bases and 0 bases, there was a span of 11 bases. CDR3 coding DNA: TGTGCCTGGAGTAGATCCCGGGGCTCTGGAAACACCATATATTTT. Encoded protein: CAWSRSRGSGNTIYF.

The rearrangement joins TRBV5-1 to TRBJ2-5; TRBD1 aligns across 8 bases. The CDR3 runs 15 residues. V was pared by 0 bases and J by 3 bases, with 4 bases of the junction left unmatched. Germline V CDR1 and CDR2: SGHRS, YFSETQ. CDR3 residues: CASSLETGEEETQYF. The DNA for the CDR3 is TGCGCCAGCAGCTTGGAGACAGGGGAGGAAGAGACCCAGTACTTC.

The chain carries TRBV5-4 and TRBJ1-2; D may be TRBD1 (5 bases). Germline loops: CDR1 SGHNT, CDR2 YYREEE (reference sequence). This CDR3 region has 15 residues. The V end lost 0 bases, the J end lost 1 base, and 10 bases lay between the germline ends. CDR3 DNA sequence: TGTGCCAGCAGCTTGGGGCCAGGGTATAACTATGGCTACACCTTC. This codes for CASSLGPGYNYGYTF.

The genes are TRBV6-5 and TRBJ1-6; D remains ambiguous. This CDR3 region has 14 residues. The ends were cut back, 11 bases at V and 5 bases at J, with 16 bases in the middle. CDR1 is MNHEY, CDR2 SVGAGI, per germline. CDR3 in amino acids: CACRAPVDNSPLHF. DNA of the CDR3: TGTGCCTGTCGTGCACCAGTGGATAATTCACCCCTCCACTTT.

The chain couples TRBV9 to TRBJ2-1, with 11 bases identical to TRBD2. The junction had 7 bases not matched to a gene; V was cut back by 5 bases and J by 3 bases. Looked up from germline, CDR1 is SGDLS and CDR2 is YYNGEE. The CDR3 consists of 16 residues. For the CDR3, the DNA is TGTGCCAGCAGTGTTAGCGGGAGGGAGGGCTACAATGAGCAGTTCTTC. Its protein product is CASSVSGREGYNEQFF.